One sample yielded the 8 T cell receptor beta chains listed below, sequenced in a study of Ad26.COV2.S vaccination and SARS-CoV-2 variants (dated by TCRdb to about 2021). The treatment or condition label for this specimen denotes: some 20 received Ad26.COV2.S at low or high dose, single or two shots; 5 received placebo; per-sample allocation not given. Repertoires of vaccine and placebo recipients were sequenced from samples collected on day 63 after the first injection. Receptor libraries were prepared by the immunoSEQ multiplex PCR assay. Drawn from immuneACCESS, this table holds only the in-frame rearrangements with V and J called that TCRdb kept. Clones are partly lost; checked studies trace under half to an unresolved V gene and leave the rest unexplained. Recorded for this sample are about 260,000 clones; around 85% of them occurred a single time. The ten largest clones take up about 2.7% of the sample.

Specimen: peripheral blood, collected in a trial of Ad26.COV2.S vaccine versus placebo. The origin of the receptors is a person between 18 and 60 years old who received the Ad26.COV2.S COVID-19 vaccine or a placebo.

The chain employs TRBV2 and TRBJ1-5, with unresolved D. Per germline, CDR1 SNHLY and CDR2 FYNNEI. V lost 8 bases and J lost 0, with 8 bases in between. The CDR3 consists of 13 residues. In DNA form, the CDR3 reads TGTGCCAGCCGACCGCCTAGCAATCAGCCCCAGCATTTT. It encodes CASRPPSNQPQHF.

The rearrangement links TRBV4-3 to TRBJ1-2, with 7 nucleotides matching TRBD1. The V gene end was trimmed by 4 bases and the J gene end by 8 bases; junction bases not matched to a gene: 13. Germline V lookup: CDR1 LGHNA, CDR2 YSLEER. This CDR3 comprises 15 residues. CDR3: CASSLGRGGAGGYTF. The DNA for the CDR3 is TGCGCCAGCAGCCTTGGGCGAGGGGGCGCGGGCGGCTACACCTTC.

This chain connects TRBV3-1 (or the pseudogene TRBV3-2) to TRBJ2-5, with 7 positions matching TRBD2. This CDR3 has 14 residues. The V and J ends lost 4 bases and 4 bases, in that order; junction bases with no gene match: 6. Germline CDR1 and CDR2: LGHDT and YNNKEL (reference sequence). The CDR3 nucleotides are TGTGCCAGCAGCCGCCGGGGAGGGGCAGAGACCCAGTACTTC. Translated, it gives CASSRRGGAETQYF.

The chain links TRBV4-3 to TRBJ1-2; weak D call: TRBD1 (5 bases). Germline lookup yields CDR1 LGHNA and CDR2 YSLEER. The CDR3 extends over 14 amino acids. V lost 1 base and J lost 8, with 14 bases in between. In DNA form, the CDR3 reads TGCGCCAGCAGCCAAGGGGGGATTTGGGGAGGCTACACCTTC. It yields the protein CASSQGGIWGGYTF.

V and J are TRBV7-8 and TRBJ1-2, with D hard to call. The germline gives CDR1 SGHVS, CDR2 FQNEAQ. CDR3 length: 15 residues. V dropped 0 bases and J dropped 0 bases, with 8 bases sitting between them. The CDR3 DNA reads TGTGCCAGCAGCTTAGCGCGGGCAGCTAACTATGGCTACACCTTC. Protein product: CASSLARAANYGYTF.

The chain combines TRBV4-1 with TRBJ2-7; D might be TRBD2 (5 bases). Germline V CDR1 and CDR2: MGHRA, YSYEKL. CDR3 length equals 13 residues. Deletions cut 4 bases from V and 2 bases from J, with 9 bases between. Written as DNA, the CDR3 is TGCGCCAGCAGCCCCGGGAATACCTACGAGCAGTACGTC. Translated, it gives CASSPGNTYEQYV.

The rearrangement joins TRBV6-1 to TRBJ1-2; 9 bases are a match to TRBD1. Trimming took 2 bases from V and 6 from J; bases not matched to a gene: 4. Germline loops: CDR1 MNHNS, CDR2 SASEGT. The CDR3 is 14 amino acids. CDR3 coding DNA: TGTGCCAGCAGTGAAAACAGGGGGCGCGATGGCTACACCTTC. It is translated as CASSENRGRDGYTF.

This clone was observed a handful of times. The V gene is TRBV7-9, the J gene TRBJ1-5; D is uncertain. Trimming stripped 5 bases from V and 1 base from J, with 6 bases between. The CDR3 is 13 residues long. The germline V gene has CDR1 SEHNR and CDR2 FQNEAQ (reference sequence). This CDR3 reads CASSPSSNQPQHF. CDR3 DNA sequence: TGTGCCAGCAGCCCCTCCAGCAATCAGCCCCAGCATTTT. The variable domain in full, completed from reference TRBV7-9 and TRBJ1-5, reads DTGVSQNPRHKITKRGQNVTFRCDPISEHNRLYWYRQTLGQGPEFLTYFQNEAQLEKSRLLSDRFSAERPKGSFSTLEIQRTEQGDSAMYLCASSPSSNQPQHFGDGTRLSIL.